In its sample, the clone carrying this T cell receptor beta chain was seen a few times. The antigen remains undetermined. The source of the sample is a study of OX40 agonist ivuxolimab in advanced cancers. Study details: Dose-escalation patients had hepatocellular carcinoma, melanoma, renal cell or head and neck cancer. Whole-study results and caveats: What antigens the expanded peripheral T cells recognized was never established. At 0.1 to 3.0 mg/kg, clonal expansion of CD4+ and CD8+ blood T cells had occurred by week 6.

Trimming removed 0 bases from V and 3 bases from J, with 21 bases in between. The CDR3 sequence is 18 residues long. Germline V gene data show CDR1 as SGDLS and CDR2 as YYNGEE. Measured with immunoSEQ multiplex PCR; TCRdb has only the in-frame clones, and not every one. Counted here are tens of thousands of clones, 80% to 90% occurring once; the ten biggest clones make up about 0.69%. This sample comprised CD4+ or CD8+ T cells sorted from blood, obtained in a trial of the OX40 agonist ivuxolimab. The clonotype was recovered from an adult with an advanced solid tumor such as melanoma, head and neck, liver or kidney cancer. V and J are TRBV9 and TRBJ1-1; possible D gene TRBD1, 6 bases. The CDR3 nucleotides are TGTGCCAGCAGCGTAGGATCAGGGAGTGGGGGGCTTGACACTGAAGCTTTCTTT. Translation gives CASSVGSGSGGLDTEAFF.